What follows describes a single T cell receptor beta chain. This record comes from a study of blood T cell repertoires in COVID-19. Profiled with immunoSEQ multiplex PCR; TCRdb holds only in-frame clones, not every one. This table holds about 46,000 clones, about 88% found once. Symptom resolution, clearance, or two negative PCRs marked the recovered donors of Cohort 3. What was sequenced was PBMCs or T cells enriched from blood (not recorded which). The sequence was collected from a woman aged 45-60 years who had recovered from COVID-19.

The CDR3, as DNA: TGTGCCAGCAGCCGTCCGACAGGGAACACCATATATTTT. Its translation: CASSRPTGNTIYF. The V gene is TRBV5-6, the J gene TRBJ1-3, with 7 bases that match TRBD1. The CDR3 sequence is 13 residues long. Per the germline V gene, CDR1 is SGHDT and CDR2 is YYEEEE. Trimming removed 4 bases from V and 7 bases from J; junction bases left unmatched: 5.